This TCR beta chain stems from a study of a mutant IDH1 vaccine in newly diagnosed glioma. As for the study in general: Pretreatment consisted of radiotherapy, temozolomide, or both, with most receiving both.

Remarks on this clone: Its target is not known.

Profiled with immunoSEQ multiplex PCR; TCRdb holds only in-frame clones, not every one. The sample contains around 34,000 clones, roughly 76% of which appear only once. Study conclusions and caveats: The vaccine induced immune responses, and these occurred in more than 80% of patients.

The time point was: week 23, last vaccination. Each vaccine dose was 300 ug of mutant IDH1 20-mer peptide, with topical imiquimod. The donors' diagnosis was new WHO grade 3 or 4 astrocytoma that was IDH1-mutant and ATRX-lost. The CDR3 runs 14 residues. Trimming left V 4 bases short and J 5 bases short, with 15 bases between. Looked up from germline, CDR1 is SGDLS and CDR2 is YYNGEE. The rearrangement uses TRBV9 and TRBJ1-1; tentatively, D is TRBD1 (6 bases). The sequencing here drew on PBMCs, taken from a glioma patient whose treatment included an IDH1 peptide vaccine. The TCR was taken from a man between 35 and 55 years old with glioma. The CDR3 sequence is CASSPHRDVTEAFF. The DNA for the CDR3 is TGTGCCAGCAGCCCCCACAGGGACGTGACTGAAGCTTTCTTT.